This T cell receptor (beta chain) was documented in a study of T cell changes during pregnancy in multiple sclerosis. Regarding this clone: Its ends do not fully match the called genes, so a read error is possible.

Germline loops: CDR1 SNHLY, CDR2 FYNNEI. The CDR3 runs to 14 residues. Using immunoSEQ multiplex PCR, the repertoire was profiled, and TCRdb retains in-frame clones only, with some absent. The sample includes 30,000 to 40,000 clones, approximately 90% of them seen just once. The origin of this receptor is a female donor in good health, enrolled as a control in a pregnancy study. V gene TRBV2 combines with J gene TRBJ1-1, with no clear D. Sequences were derived from CD4+ T cells from peripheral blood mononuclear cells, sampled in the third trimester of pregnancy. The CDR3 nucleotides are TGTGCCAGCAGCGAAGAGACTCGGAACACTGAAGCTTTCTTT. It translates to CASSEETRNTEAFF. The variable domain in full, with the rest retrieved from reference TRBV2 and TRBJ1-1, is EPEVTQTPSHQVTQMGQEVILRCVPISNHLYFYWYRQILGQKVEFLVSFYNNEISEKSEIFDDQFSVERPDGSNFTLKIRSTKLEDSAMYFCASSEETRNTEAFFGQGTRLTVV.